The 28 T cell receptor beta chains listed next were all sequenced from one sample in a study of cytomegalovirus exposure and HLA in healthy donors. PCR involved 60 Vbeta and 13 Jbeta primers. Sequencing used immunoSEQ multiplex PCR; TCRdb keeps in-frame clones, though not all of them. Of some 130,000 clones detected, roughly 80% appear once; the ten largest clones hold 0.95% to 1.5%. Sample: PBMCs. The origin of the receptors is a boy between 5 and 17 years old in good health and CMV-seronegative.

The chain uses TRBV5-1 and TRBJ1-3; no clear D gene. The length of the CDR3 is 13 residues. The germline V gene encodes CDR1 SGHRS and CDR2 YFSETQ. Trimming pared 0 bases from V and 5 bases from J, leaving 6 bases between. This chain's CDR3 is CASSLGLRNTIYF. CDR3 in DNA: TGCGCCAGCAGCTTGGGACTGCGAAACACCATATATTTT.

The chain links TRBV30 to TRBJ2-1, with TRBD2 matching 8 bases. Germline CDR1 is GTSNPN and CDR2 is SVGIG (reference sequence). The CDR3 is made up of 15 amino acids. V gave up 3 bases and J gave up 6 bases; unmatched junction bases: 10. The chain's CDR3 is CAWRDPGRAVNEQFF. DNA for the CDR3: TGTGCCTGGAGGGACCCCGGGAGGGCCGTCAATGAGCAGTTCTTC.

The chain uses TRBV5-1 and TRBJ1-1; D might be TRBD1 (6 bases). Trimming removed 4 bases from V and 0 bases from J, with 16 bases in between. Germline-derived CDR1 and CDR2 are SGHRS and YFSETQ. The CDR3 is 16 amino acids. CDR3 sequence: CASSPGGAAMNTEAFF. In DNA, the CDR3 is TGCGCCAGCAGCCCGGGGGGGGCCGCGATGAACACTGAAGCTTTCTTT.

The CDR3 DNA reads TGTGCCAGCAGCTCCCGGACAGGGAACTATGGCTACACCTTC. It encodes CASSSRTGNYGYTF. The rearrangement joins TRBV13 to TRBJ1-2; TRBD1 matches at 8 bases. The CDR3 spans 14 residues. J gave up 2 bases and V 4 bases, and 3 bases lay outside the gene matches. The germline V gene has CDR1 PRHDT and CDR2 FYEKMQ (reference sequence).

This clone was counted between two and nine times. J is TRBJ2-1 and V is TRBV4-1; a weak D match, TRBD2 (6 bases). Looked up from germline, CDR1 is MGHRA and CDR2 is YSYEKL. The V and J ends lost 4 bases and 6 bases respectively, with 13 bases between them. CDR3 length equals 14 residues. The CDR3 loop is CASSRGLLGNEQFF. CDR3 nucleotide sequence: TGCGCCAGCAGCCGAGGACTACTGGGCAATGAGCAGTTCTTC.

The CDR3 DNA is TGTGCCAGCAGCTTGGAAGAGCGTAGCGGCCTCACAGATACGCAGTATTTT. It codes for CASSLEERSGLTDTQYF. The V call is TRBV5-6, the J call TRBJ2-3; possible D gene TRBD2, 6 bases. Germline V lookup: CDR1 SGHDT, CDR2 YYEEEE. The V gene lost 0 bases and the J gene lost 2 bases, with 16 bases spanning the gap. The CDR3 covers 17 residues.

This rearrangement joins TRBV23-1 to TRBJ2-3; no reliable D call. Being an ORF, TRBV23-1 has a function that is uncertain. The CDR3 sequence is 15 residues long. The V end lost 0 bases, the J end lost 2 bases, and 9 bases lay between the germline ends. The CDR3 DNA sequence: TGCGCCAGCAGTCAATCAAAGCGACTCACAGATACGCAGTATTTT. This encodes CASSQSKRLTDTQYF.

The V call is TRBV14, the J call TRBJ1-3; D call uncertain. The CDR3 consists of 17 residues. The V and J ends lost 4 bases and 1 base respectively, with 17 bases between them. From germline, CDR1 is SGHDN and CDR2 FVKESK. In DNA, the CDR3 is TGTGCCAGCAGCCCCCGAGTCCCGGGAATTTCTGGAAACACCATATATTTT. Translation: CASSPRVPGISGNTIYF.

The CDR3 loop reads CASSSPGQGAGTAFF. CDR3 DNA: TGTGCCAGCAGCTCCCCCGGACAGGGAGCAGGAACAGCTTTCTTT. The V and J genes are TRBV7-9 and TRBJ1-1, with 8 bases aligning to TRBD1. CDR3 length equals 15 residues. CDR1 and CDR2 (germline): SEHNR, FQNEAQ (reference sequence). Germline trimming cut 4 bases from V and 10 bases from J; bases unmatched to any gene: 14.

The V and J genes are TRBV5-4 and TRBJ2-3, with 11 bases identical to TRBD2. CDR3 length equals 17 residues. V dropped 0 bases and J dropped 6; count of bases not matched to a gene: 9. CDR1 is SGHNT, CDR2 YYREEE, per germline (reference sequence). The CDR3 bases are TGTGCCAGCAGCTTGGGTCCGACTAGCGGGGTCGGGGATACGCAGTATTTT. Its protein product is CASSLGPTSGVGDTQYF.

This clone was detected many times. This sequence joins TRBV6-1 and TRBJ2-7; tentative D call: TRBD2 (5 bases). The CDR3 covers 15 residues. Germline V CDR1 and CDR2: MNHNS, SASEGT. The V end lost 1 base, the J end lost 0 bases, and 10 bases lay between the germline ends. The CDR3 loop reads CASSEGFGGSYEQYF. Written as DNA, the CDR3 is TGTGCCAGCAGTGAAGGTTTCGGAGGCTCCTACGAGCAGTACTTC.

The sample holds a few counts of this clone. V usage is TRBV5-4 and J usage is TRBJ1-4; no reliable D call. There are 13 residues in the CDR3. Germline values: CDR1 SGHNT, CDR2 YYREEE (reference sequence). Trimming took 3 bases from V and 5 from J, leaving 8 bases between them. CDR3 sequence (DNA): TGTGCCAGCAGCTCGACGCGGAATGAAAAACTGTTTTTT. It specifies CASSSTRNEKLFF.

This clone was seen a handful of times. This chain connects TRBV27 to TRBJ1-6; 7 bases line up with TRBD1. CDR1 is MNHEY and CDR2 is SMNVEV in the germline V gene (reference sequence). The V segment lost 5 bases and the J segment 10 bases; nucleotides outside the gene matches: 8. The CDR3 length is 14 residues. CDR3 residues: CASSIGTEMSPLHF. The CDR3 DNA reads as TGTGCCAGCAGTATTGGGACAGAAATGTCACCCCTCCACTTT.

The V call is TRBV4-3, the J call TRBJ1-1, with TRBD1 matching 7 bases. V lost 1 base to trimming and J lost 1 base; unmatched junction nucleotides: 18. Germline V gene sequence: CDR1 LGHNA, CDR2 YSLEER. The CDR3 is 20 residues long. The CDR3 spells CASSQVPLQGPNSRNTEAFF. The CDR3 DNA reads as TGCGCCAGCAGCCAAGTACCCCTACAGGGGCCAAATAGTCGGAACACTGAAGCTTTCTTT.

V usage is TRBV7-2 and J usage is TRBJ1-1, with D maybe TRBD1 (5 bases). Per the germline V gene, CDR1 is SGHTA and CDR2 is FQGNSA. The CDR3 has 14 amino acids. Trimming left V 2 bases short and J 2 bases short, with 9 bases between. The CDR3 loop reads CASSLQGANTEAFF. Written as DNA, the CDR3 is TGTGCCAGCAGCTTACAGGGTGCTAACACTGAAGCTTTCTTT.

The chain links TRBV5-6 to TRBJ2-1; perhaps TRBD2 as D (6 bases). With 0 bases removed from V and 7 bases from J, the gap between germline ends came to 14 bases. The CDR3 loop spans 15 amino acids. The germline CDR1 and CDR2 sequences are SGHDT and YYEEEE. This CDR3 is CASSLGTDYGNEQFF. The CDR3 coding sequence is TGTGCCAGCAGCTTGGGAACGGACTATGGTAATGAGCAGTTCTTC.

The V and J genes are TRBV6-6 and TRBJ2-2, with 7 bases matching TRBD1. The V gene's germline CDR1 is MNHNY and CDR2 SVGAGI (reference sequence). After removal of 5 bases from V and 2 bases from J, the junction contained 8 bases not matched to a gene. The CDR3 runs to 16 residues. The CDR3 DNA reads TGTGCCAGCAGTACACGGACAGGCCCTAACACCGGGGAGCTGTTTTTT. Its protein product is CASSTRTGPNTGELFF.

This clone was counted a few times. CDR3 in amino acids: CASSQSQGLAGVLQFF. CDR3 coding DNA: TGCGCCAGCAGCCAATCCCAAGGACTAGCGGGAGTGTTACAGTTCTTC. The V call is TRBV4-1, the J call TRBJ2-1; 13 nucleotides agree with TRBD2. Per germline, CDR1 MGHRA and CDR2 YSYEKL. The trim removed 2 bases at V and 13 bases at J, leaving 11 bases unmatched. The CDR3 runs 16 residues.

The genes are TRBV2 and TRBJ1-5; 7 bases map to TRBD1. CDR1 is SNHLY and CDR2 is FYNNEI in the germline V gene. V lost 4 bases to trimming and J lost 9 bases; unmatched junction nucleotides: 12. CDR3 length: 15 residues. CDR3 region: CASSVGTALRWPQHF. DNA of the CDR3: TGTGCCAGCAGTGTAGGGACAGCCCTCCGATGGCCCCAGCATTTT.

V usage is TRBV5-1 and J usage is TRBJ2-5, with D perhaps TRBD2 (6 bases). CDR3 size: 14 residues. V gave up 3 bases and J gave up 4 bases, with 13 bases separating them. The V gene's germline CDR1 is SGHRS and CDR2 YFSETQ. The CDR3 DNA is TGCGCCAGCAGCTCACGGGAGCCCGGAGAGACCCAGTACTTC. It translates to CASSSREPGETQYF.

The chain links TRBV4-2 to TRBJ2-3, with 7 nucleotides matching TRBD1. The CDR3 spans 15 residues. V lost 1 base and J lost 6; bases outside the gene matches: 7. Germline CDR1 and CDR2: LGHNA and YNFKEQ. The CDR3: CASSQAQGVRDTQYF. DNA of the CDR3: TGTGCCAGCAGCCAAGCGCAGGGGGTTAGGGATACGCAGTATTTT.

The chain employs TRBV29-1 and TRBJ1-1, with D perhaps matching TRBD1 (6 bases). Germline V CDR1 and CDR2: SQVTM, ANQGSEA. The length of the CDR3 is 11 residues. Trimming removed 5 bases at V and 3 bases at J, with 7 bases between. The CDR3 coding sequence is TGCAGCGTTACAGGGTACACTGAAGCTTTCTTT. It translates to CSVTGYTEAFF. Combining the CDR3 with reference TRBV29-1 and TRBJ1-1 gives the whole variable domain SAVISQKPSRDICQRGTSLTIQCQVDSQVTMMFWYRQQPGQSLTLIATANQGSEATYESGFVIDKFPISRPNLTFSTLTVSNMSPEDSSIYLCSVTGYTEAFFGQGTRLTVV.

This clone is a singleton in its sample. The genes are TRBV29-1 and TRBJ2-1; 15 bases map to TRBD2. After removal of 2 bases from V and 6 bases from J, the junction contained 5 bases not matched to a gene. Germline V CDR1 and CDR2: SQVTM, ANQGSEA. The CDR3 contains 16 residues. The CDR3 is CSVEPRTSGRANEQFF. CDR3 in DNA: TGCAGCGTTGAACCCCGGACTAGCGGGAGGGCCAATGAGCAGTTCTTC.

This clone was observed a few times. This rearrangement joins TRBV5-6 to TRBJ2-7, with 7 positions matching TRBD1. The CDR3 runs to 15 residues. Looked up from germline, CDR1 is SGHDT and CDR2 is YYEEEE. Trimming cost V 0 bases and J 1 base; bases outside gene matches: 4. DNA for the CDR3: TGTGCCAGCAGCTTGGTTGACAGGGAATCCTACGAGCAGTACTTC. This translates into CASSLVDRESYEQYF.

V usage is TRBV6-5 and J usage is TRBJ2-3; TRBD2 matches at 8 bases. The J segment lost 3 bases and the V segment lost 6 bases, leaving 5 bases of the junction unmatched. Germline V gene sequence: CDR1 MNHEY, CDR2 SVGAGI. The CDR3 spans 14 residues. The CDR3 region has the DNA TGTGCCAGCAGCCTTAGCGGGGTAACAGATACGCAGTATTTT. It codes for CASSLSGVTDTQYF.

This clone came up a few times. The genes are TRBV5-4 and TRBJ1-5; D is ambiguous. CDR3 length: 16 residues. V was cut by 4 bases and J by 2 bases, with 16 bases left in between. From germline, CDR1 is SGHNT and CDR2 YYREEE (reference sequence). The CDR3 sequence: CASSPRRGVGNQPQHF. As DNA, the CDR3 is TGTGCCAGCAGCCCGAGACGCGGGGTCGGCAATCAGCCCCAGCATTTT.

This clone was seen more than once but under ten times. The sample contains more than one DNA sequence encoding this CDR3. The chain carries TRBV30 and TRBJ1-5; tentatively, D is TRBD1 (5 bases). This CDR3 spans 13 amino acids. CDR1 and CDR2 from the germline V gene are GTSNPN and SVGIG (reference sequence). Trimming removed 2 bases from V and 6 bases from J, with 11 bases in between. In DNA form, the CDR3 reads TGTGCCTGGAGTTTGGGGGGGGGTCAGCCCCAGCATTTT. It is translated as CAWSLGGGQPQHF. Full variable domain (remainder filled in from reference TRBV30 and TRBJ1-5): SQTIHQWPATLVQPVGSPLSLECTVEGTSNPNLYWYRQAAGRGLQLLFYSVGIGQISSEVPQNLSASRPQDRQFILSSKKLLLSDSGFYLCAWSLGGGQPQHFGDGTRLSIL.

The rearrangement joins TRBV13 to TRBJ1-1, with D perhaps matching TRBD1 (6 bases). V lost 3 bases and J 4 bases, leaving 15 bases between the germline ends. From germline, CDR1 is PRHDT and CDR2 FYEKMQ (reference sequence). The CDR3 loop spans 15 amino acids. The CDR3 loop reads CASSFHGEGGTEAFF. CDR3 DNA: TGTGCCAGCAGCTTTCATGGGGAGGGGGGCACTGAAGCTTTCTTT.